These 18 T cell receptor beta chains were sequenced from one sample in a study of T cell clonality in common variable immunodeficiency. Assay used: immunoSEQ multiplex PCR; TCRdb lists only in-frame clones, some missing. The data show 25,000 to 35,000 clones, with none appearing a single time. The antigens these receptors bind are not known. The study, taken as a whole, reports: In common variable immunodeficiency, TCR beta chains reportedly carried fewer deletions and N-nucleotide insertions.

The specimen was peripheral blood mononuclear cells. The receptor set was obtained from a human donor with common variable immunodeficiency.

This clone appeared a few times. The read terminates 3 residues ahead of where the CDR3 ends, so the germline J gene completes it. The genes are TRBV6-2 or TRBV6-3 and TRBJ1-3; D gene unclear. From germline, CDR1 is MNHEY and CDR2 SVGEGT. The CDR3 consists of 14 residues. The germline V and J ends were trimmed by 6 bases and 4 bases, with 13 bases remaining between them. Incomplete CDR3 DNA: TGTGCCAGCAGAGACGACGGCGGGGGAAACACC. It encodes CASRDDGGGNT. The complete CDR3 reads CASRDDGGGNTIYF.

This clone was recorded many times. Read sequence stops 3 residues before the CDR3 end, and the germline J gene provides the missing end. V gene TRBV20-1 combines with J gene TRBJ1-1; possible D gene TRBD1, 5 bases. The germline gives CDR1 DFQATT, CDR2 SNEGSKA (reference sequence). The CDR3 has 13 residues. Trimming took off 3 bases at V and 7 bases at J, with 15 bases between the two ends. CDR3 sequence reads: CSASSTDPFEAFF. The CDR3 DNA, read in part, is TGCAGTGCTAGCTCGACAGACCCCTTTGAA.

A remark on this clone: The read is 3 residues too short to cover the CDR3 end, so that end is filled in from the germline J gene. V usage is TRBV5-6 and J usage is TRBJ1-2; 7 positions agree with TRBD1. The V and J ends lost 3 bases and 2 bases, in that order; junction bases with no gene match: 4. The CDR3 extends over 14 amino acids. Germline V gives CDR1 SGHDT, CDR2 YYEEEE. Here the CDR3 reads CASSSLTGNYGYTF. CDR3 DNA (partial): TGTGCCAGCAGCTCCCTGACAGGGAACTATGGC. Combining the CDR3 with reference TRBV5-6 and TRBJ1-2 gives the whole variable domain DAGVTQSPTHLIKTRGQQVTLRCSPKSGHDTVSWYQQALGQGPQFIFQYYEEEERQRGNFPDRFSGHQFPNYSSELNVNALLLGDSALYLCASSSLTGNYGYTFGSGTRLTVV.

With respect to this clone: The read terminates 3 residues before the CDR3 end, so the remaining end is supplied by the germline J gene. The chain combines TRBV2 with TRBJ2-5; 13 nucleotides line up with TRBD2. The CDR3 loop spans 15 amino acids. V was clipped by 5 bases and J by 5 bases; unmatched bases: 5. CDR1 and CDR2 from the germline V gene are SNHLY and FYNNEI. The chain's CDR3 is CASSLGLAGRETQYF. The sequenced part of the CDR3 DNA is TGTGCCAGCAGTCTGGGACTAGCGGGGAGGGAGACC.

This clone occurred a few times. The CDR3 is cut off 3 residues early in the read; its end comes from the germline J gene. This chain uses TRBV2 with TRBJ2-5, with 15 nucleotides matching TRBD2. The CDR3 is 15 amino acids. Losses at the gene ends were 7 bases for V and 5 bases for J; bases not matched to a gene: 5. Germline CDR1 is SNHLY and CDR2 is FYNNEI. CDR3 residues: CASKEGLAGGETQYF. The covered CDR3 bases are TGTGCCAGCAAGGAGGGACTAGCGGGGGGTGAGACC.

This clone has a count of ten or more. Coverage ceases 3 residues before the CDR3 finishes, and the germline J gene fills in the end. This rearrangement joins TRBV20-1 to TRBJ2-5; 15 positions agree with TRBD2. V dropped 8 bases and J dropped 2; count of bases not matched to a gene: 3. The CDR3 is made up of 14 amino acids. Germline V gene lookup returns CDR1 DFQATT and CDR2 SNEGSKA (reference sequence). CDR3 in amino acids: CSRTSGGVQETQYF. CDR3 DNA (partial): TGCAGTCGGACTAGCGGGGGGGTGCAAGAGACC.

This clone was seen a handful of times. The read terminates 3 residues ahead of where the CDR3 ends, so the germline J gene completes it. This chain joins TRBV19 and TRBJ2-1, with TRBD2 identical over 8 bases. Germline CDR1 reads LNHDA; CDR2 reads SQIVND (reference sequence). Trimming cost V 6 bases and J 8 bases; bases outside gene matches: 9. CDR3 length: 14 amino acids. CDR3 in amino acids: CASRYGGGMDEQFF. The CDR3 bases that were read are TGTGCCAGTAGGTACGGGGGGGGGATGGATGAG.

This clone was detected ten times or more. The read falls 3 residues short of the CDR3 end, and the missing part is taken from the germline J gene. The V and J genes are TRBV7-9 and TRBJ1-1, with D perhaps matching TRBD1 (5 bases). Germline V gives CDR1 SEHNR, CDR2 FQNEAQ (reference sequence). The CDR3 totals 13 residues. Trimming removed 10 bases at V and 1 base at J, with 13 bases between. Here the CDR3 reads CAIPGGENTEAFF. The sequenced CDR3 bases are TGTGCCATCCCGGGGGGGGAGAACACTGAA.

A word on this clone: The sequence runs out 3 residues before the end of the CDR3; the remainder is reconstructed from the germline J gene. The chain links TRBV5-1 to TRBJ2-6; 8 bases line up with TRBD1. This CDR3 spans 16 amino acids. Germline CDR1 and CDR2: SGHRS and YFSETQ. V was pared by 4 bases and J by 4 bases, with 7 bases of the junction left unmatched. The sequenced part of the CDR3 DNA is TGCGCCAGCAGCCTGGGACAGGAGGCCGGGGCCAACGTC. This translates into CASSLGQEAGANV. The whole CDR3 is CASSLGQEAGANVLTF.

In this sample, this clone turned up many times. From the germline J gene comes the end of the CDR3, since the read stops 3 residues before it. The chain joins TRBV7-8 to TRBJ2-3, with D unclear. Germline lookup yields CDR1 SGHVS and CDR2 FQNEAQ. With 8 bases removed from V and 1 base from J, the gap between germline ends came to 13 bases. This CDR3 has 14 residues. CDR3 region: CASGVNRGTDTQYF. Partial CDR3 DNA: TGTGCCAGCGGAGTTAATAGGGGCACAGATACG.

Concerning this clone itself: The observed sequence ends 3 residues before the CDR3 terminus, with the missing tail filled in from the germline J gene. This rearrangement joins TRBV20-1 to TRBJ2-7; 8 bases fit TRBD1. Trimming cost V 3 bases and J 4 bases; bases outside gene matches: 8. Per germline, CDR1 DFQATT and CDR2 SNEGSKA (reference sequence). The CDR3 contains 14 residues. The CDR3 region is CSASRTDRAYEQYF. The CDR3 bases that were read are TGCAGTGCTAGCCGAACGGACAGGGCTTACGAG.

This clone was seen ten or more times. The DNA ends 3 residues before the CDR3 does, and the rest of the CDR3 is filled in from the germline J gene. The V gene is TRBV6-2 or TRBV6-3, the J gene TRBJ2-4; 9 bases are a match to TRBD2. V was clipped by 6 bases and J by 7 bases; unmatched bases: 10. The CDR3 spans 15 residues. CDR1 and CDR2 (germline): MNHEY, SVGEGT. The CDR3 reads CASRTTGGGDNIQYF. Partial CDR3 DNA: TGTGCCAGCAGAACCACTGGCGGGGGGGACAACATT.

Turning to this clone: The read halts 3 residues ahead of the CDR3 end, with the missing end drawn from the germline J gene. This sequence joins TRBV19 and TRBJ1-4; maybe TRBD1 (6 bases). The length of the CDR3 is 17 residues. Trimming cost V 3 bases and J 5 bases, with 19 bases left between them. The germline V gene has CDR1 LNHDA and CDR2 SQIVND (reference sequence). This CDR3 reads CASSMTLTQGANEKLFF. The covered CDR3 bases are TGTGCCAGTAGTATGACTCTCACACAGGGAGCGAATGAAAAA.

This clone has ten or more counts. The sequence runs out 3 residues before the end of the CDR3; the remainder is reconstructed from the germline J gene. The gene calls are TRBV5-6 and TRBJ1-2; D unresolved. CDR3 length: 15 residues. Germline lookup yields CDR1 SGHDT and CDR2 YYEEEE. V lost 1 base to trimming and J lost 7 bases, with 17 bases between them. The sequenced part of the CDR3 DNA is TGTGCCAGCAGCTTGTCGAGGCAGGCCGTGGGTGGC. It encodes CASSLSRQAVGG. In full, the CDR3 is CASSLSRQAVGGYTF.

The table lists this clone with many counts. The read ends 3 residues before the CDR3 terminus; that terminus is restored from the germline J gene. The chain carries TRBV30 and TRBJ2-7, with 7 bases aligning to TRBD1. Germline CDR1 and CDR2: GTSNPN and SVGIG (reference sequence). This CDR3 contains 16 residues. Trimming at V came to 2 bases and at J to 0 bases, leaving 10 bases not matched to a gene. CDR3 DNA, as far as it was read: TGTGCCTGGAGTCCCCGGACAGGCCTAAGCTCCTACGAG. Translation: CAWSPRTGLSSYE. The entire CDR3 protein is CAWSPRTGLSSYEQYF.

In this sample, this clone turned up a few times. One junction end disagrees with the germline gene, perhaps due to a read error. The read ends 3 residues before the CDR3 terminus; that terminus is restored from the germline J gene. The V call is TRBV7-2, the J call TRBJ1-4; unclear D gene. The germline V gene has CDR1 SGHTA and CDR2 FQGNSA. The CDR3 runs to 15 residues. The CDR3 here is CASTLRGGLNEKLFF. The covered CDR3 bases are TGTGCCAGCACCTTACGAGGTGGTTTGAATGAAAAA.

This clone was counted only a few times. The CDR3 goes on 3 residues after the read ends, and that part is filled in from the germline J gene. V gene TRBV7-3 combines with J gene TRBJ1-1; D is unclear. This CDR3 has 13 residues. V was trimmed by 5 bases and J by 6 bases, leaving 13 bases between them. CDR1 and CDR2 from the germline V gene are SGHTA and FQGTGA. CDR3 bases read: TGTGCCAGCAGCCAACAGCCGAGATCTGAA. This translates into CASSQQPRSE. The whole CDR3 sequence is CASSQQPRSEAFF. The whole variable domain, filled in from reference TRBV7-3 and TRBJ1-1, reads GAGVSQTPSNKVTEKGKYVELRCDPISGHTALYWYRQSLGQGPEFLIYFQGTGAADDSGLPNDRFFAVRPEGSVSTLKIQRTERGDSAVYLCASSQQPRSEAFFGQGTRLTVV.

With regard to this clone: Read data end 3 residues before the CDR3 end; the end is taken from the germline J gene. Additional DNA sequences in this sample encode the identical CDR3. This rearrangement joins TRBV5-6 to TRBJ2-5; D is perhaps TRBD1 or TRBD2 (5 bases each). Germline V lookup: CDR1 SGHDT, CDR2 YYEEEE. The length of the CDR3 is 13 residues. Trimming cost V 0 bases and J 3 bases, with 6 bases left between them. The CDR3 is CASSLGGEETQYF. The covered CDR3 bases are TGTGCCAGCAGCTTGGGAGGGGAAGAGACC.